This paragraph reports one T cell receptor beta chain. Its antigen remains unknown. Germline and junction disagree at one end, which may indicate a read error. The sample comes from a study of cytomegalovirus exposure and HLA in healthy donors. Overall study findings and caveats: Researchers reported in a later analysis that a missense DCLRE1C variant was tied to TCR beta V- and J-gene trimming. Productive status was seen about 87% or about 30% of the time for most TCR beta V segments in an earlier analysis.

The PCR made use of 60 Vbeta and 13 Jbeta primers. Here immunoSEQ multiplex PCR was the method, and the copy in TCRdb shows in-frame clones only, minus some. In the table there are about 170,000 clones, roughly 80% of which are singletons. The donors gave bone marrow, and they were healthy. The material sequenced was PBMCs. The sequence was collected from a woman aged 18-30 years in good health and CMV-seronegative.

The CDR3, as DNA: TGTTCCAGCAGCTCGACAGGGGCCGTAAACAATGAGCAGTTCTTC. Amino acids: CSSSSTGAVNNEQFF. The chain uses TRBV7-9 and TRBJ2-1; TRBD1 matches 8 bases. In germline, CDR1 is SEHNR, CDR2 FQNEAQ (reference sequence). The CDR3 extends over 15 amino acids. Full variable domain (missing parts from reference TRBV7-9 and TRBJ2-1): DTGVSQNPRHKITKRGQNVTFRCDPISEHNRLYWYRQTLGQGPEFLTYFQNEAQLEKSRLLSDRFSAERPKGSFSTLEIQRTEQGDSAMYLCSSSSTGAVNNEQFFGPGTRLTVL.